Reported below is one T cell receptor beta chain. Its target is unknown. Possible read error: a much larger clone is one base away. Trimming removed 5 bases from V and 4 bases from J, with 15 bases in between. This CDR3 has 15 amino acids. Per the germline V gene, CDR1 is SGHTA and CDR2 is FQGNSA. The sample is drawn from a study of T cell repertoires in cytomegalovirus infection. The overall study: Matching HLA type and CMV infection were both indicated by public TCR beta signatures.

Notes on the study in general: Dominating the ex vivo response were HLA-C-restricted CMV-specific TCR beta clonotypes. Using cumulative public TCR beta family frequency, the authors identified those who carried CMV together with the relevant HLA.

Each CDR3 protein is one row after TCRdb ran MiXCR on the reads. This table holds 200,000 or so distinct CDR3 sequences, roughly 19% found once. The rearrangement joins TRBV7-2 to TRBJ1-5; unclear D gene. This TCR was sampled from a human donor in good health (CMV status not recorded). Some clones in this sample may be carry-over from other donors' samples. The specimen was PBMCs. The CDR3 bases are TGTGCCAGCAGCACCGAACAGACGGGGAATCAGCCCCAGCATTTT. As protein: CASSTEQTGNQPQHF.